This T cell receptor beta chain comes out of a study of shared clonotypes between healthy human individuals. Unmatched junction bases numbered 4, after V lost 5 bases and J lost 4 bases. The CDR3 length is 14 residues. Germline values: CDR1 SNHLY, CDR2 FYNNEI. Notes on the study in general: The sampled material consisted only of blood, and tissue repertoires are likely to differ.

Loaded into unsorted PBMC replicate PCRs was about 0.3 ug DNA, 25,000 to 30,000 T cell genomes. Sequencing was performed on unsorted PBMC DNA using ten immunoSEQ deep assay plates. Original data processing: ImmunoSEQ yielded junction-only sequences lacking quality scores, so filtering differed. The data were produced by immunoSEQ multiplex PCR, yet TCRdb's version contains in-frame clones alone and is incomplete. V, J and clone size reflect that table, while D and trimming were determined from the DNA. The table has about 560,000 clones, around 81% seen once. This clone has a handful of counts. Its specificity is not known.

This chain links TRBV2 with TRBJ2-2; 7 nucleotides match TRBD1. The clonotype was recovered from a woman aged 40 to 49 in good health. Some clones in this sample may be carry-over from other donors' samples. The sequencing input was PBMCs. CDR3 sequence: CASSHPGGTGELFF. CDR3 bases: TGTGCCAGCAGTCATCCAGGGGGCACCGGGGAGCTGTTTTTT. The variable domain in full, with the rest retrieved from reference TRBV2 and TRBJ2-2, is EPEVTQTPSHQVTQMGQEVILRCVPISNHLYFYWYRQILGQKVEFLVSFYNNEISEKSEIFDDQFSVERPDGSNFTLKIRSTKLEDSAMYFCASSHPGGTGELFFGEGSRLTVL.